What follows describes a single TCR beta chain. Antigen unknown. The junction departs from germline at one end; a sequencing error may be responsible. These data are taken from a study of T-cell reconstitution after alpha-beta-depleted transplantation in children. Overall study findings and caveats: Diversity and T-cell counts at one year after transplant derived mostly from new T cells.

A library of TCRbeta sequences, prepared with unique molecular identifiers, was generated. TCRdb re-called the PCR reads with MiXCR, one entry per CDR3 protein. The sample records under 250,000 distinct CDR3 sequences, roughly 25% being singletons. The sequences come from PBMCs, mostly from graft donor cells, collected 360 days after TCRalphabeta/CD19-depleted stem cell transplant. This clonotype was sampled from a female patient aged 2-9 years who had a stem cell transplant for congenital amegakaryocytic thrombocytopenia, so the T cells may come from the graft donor.

CDR3 in amino acids: CSAKGRSYNDQFF. CDR3 nucleotides: TGCAGTGCTAAGGGGAGGAGTTACAATGACCAGTTCTTC. The chain recombines TRBV20-1 with TRBJ2-1, with D possibly matching TRBD2 (6 bases). The CDR3 is made up of 13 amino acids. Germline V gives CDR1 DFQATT, CDR2 SNEGSKA (reference sequence).